The clone carrying this T cell receptor beta chain was seen a few times. What it recognizes is unknown. The CDR3 is 13 amino acids. These data belong to a study of T-cell memory formation after mild COVID-19. TCRdb independently ran MiXCR on the 5' RACE reads; one entry per CDR3 protein. Altogether fewer than 350,000 distinct CDR3 sequences are present, over 15% being singletons, with the ten largest covering more than 20%. General study findings and limits: The pre-infection memory compartment contained some responding clones, suggesting cross-reactive memory joined.

The TCR originated in a man between 18 and 29 years old who had mild COVID-19 (a few samples of this study predate the infection). Cell type and time point are not known. The sequenced material came from PBMCs or a T cell subset sorted from them (not recorded which). The chain couples TRBV21-1 to TRBJ2-7; the DNA was not used to check the table's D call, TRBD2. TRBV21-1 is a recognized pseudogene. The CDR3 DNA follows: TGTGCCAGCAAGTTCAACCTCCTCTACGAGCAGTACTTC. Amino acid sequence: CASKFNLLYEQYF.